The 19 T cell receptor beta chains below come from one sample, sequenced in a study of shared clonotypes between healthy human individuals. The table came from immunoSEQ multiplex PCR; TCRdb's copy has only in-frame clones and leaves some out. The table shows about 1 million clones, with roughly 70% occurring only once. Sequenced sample: memory CD4+ T cells sorted from blood. Described subset: CD45RA-negative fraction. Receptors originate from a man younger than 35 in good health.

This chain connects TRBV6-5 to TRBJ2-7; perhaps TRBD1 as D (5 bases). V gave up 2 bases and J gave up 6 bases, with 8 bases separating them. This CDR3 comprises 12 residues. The germline CDR1 and CDR2 sequences are MNHEY and SVGAGI. The CDR3, as DNA: TGTGCCAGCAGTTACGGGGCAATCGAGCAGTACTTC. As protein: CASSYGAIEQYF.

This chain uses TRBV4-1 with TRBJ2-5; D unresolved. Germline V gene sequence: CDR1 MGHRA, CDR2 YSYEKL. This CDR3 is built from 12 residues. V lost 2 bases and J 2 bases, leaving 3 bases between the germline ends. Here the CDR3 reads CASSQPQETQYF. In DNA, the CDR3 is TGCGCCAGCAGCCAACCGCAAGAGACCCAGTACTTC.

This clone was observed a handful of times. The chain joins TRBV7-9 to TRBJ2-7; D unclear. Germline values: CDR1 SEHNR, CDR2 FQNEAQ (reference sequence). This CDR3 is built from 14 residues. Trimming shortened V by 1 base and J by 4 bases, and 11 bases separated the two germline ends. The CDR3 sequence is CASSLEAPPYEQYF. CDR3 bases: TGTGCCAGCAGCTTAGAGGCTCCCCCTTACGAGCAGTACTTC. Combining the CDR3 with reference TRBV7-9 and TRBJ2-7 gives the whole variable domain DTGVSQNPRHKITKRGQNVTFRCDPISEHNRLYWYRQTLGQGPEFLTYFQNEAQLEKSRLLSDRFSAERPKGSFSTLEIQRTEQGDSAMYLCASSLEAPPYEQYFGPGTRLTVT.

The table lists this clone with a count of one. The rearrangement links TRBV10-3 to TRBJ2-5, with 12 bases lining up with TRBD2. Germline CDR1 reads ENHRY; CDR2 reads SYGVKD. CDR3 length equals 16 residues. The ends lost 3 bases at V and 4 bases at J; junction bases unmatched: 6. CDR3 loop: CAISERTSGKGETQYF. In DNA form, the CDR3 reads TGTGCCATCAGTGAACGGACTAGCGGGAAGGGAGAGACCCAGTACTTC.

The chain links TRBV5-8 to TRBJ2-1; D may correspond to TRBD1 or TRBD2 (5 bases each). The CDR3 length is 14 residues. Germline CDR1 SGHTS, CDR2 YDEGEE. Deletions cut 0 bases from V and 2 bases from J, with 6 bases between. CDR3 DNA: TGTGCCAGCAGCTTGGTGGGGGCCTACAATGAGCAGTTCTTC. Protein: CASSLVGAYNEQFF.

The chain has TRBV25-1 and TRBJ1-1; D is uncertain. The CDR3 is 14 amino acids. Per germline, CDR1 MGHDK and CDR2 SYGVNS. V was pared by 4 bases and J by 0 bases, with 9 bases between. This CDR3 reads CASSGRVMNTEAFF. The CDR3 coding sequence is TGTGCCAGCAGTGGTAGGGTCATGAACACTGAAGCTTTCTTT.

CDR3 residues: CASSRKLVVTGELFF. In DNA form, the CDR3 reads TGTGCCAGCAGCCGTAAACTAGTTGTCACCGGGGAGCTGTTTTTT. V gene TRBV7-2 combines with J gene TRBJ2-2, with D tentatively TRBD2 (5 bases). Germline V gene sequence: CDR1 SGHTA, CDR2 FQGNSA. The V end lost 5 bases, the J end lost 4 bases, and 14 bases lay between the germline ends. The CDR3 runs to 15 residues.

The V and J genes are TRBV5-6 and TRBJ2-5, with a weak D call TRBD2 (5 bases). The CDR3 is 17 residues long. From germline, CDR1 is SGHDT and CDR2 YYEEEE. Trimming took off 1 base at V and 4 bases at J, with 20 bases between the two ends. The CDR3 coding sequence is TGTGCCAGCAGCTTGTTTCGGGCACGAGCCGAGGGAGAGACCCAGTACTTC. Translation: CASSLFRARAEGETQYF.

The chain combines TRBV6-6 with TRBJ1-1; possibly TRBD1 for D (5 bases). This CDR3 has 13 residues. V lost 10 bases to trimming and J lost 0 bases, with 12 bases between them. CDR1 is MNHNY and CDR2 is SVGAGI in the germline V gene (reference sequence). DNA for the CDR3: TGTGCCACCGGGGGATTGGTGAACACTGAAGCTTTCTTT. Its protein product is CATGGLVNTEAFF.

The table lists this clone with a count of one. The rearrangement uses TRBV27 and TRBJ1-6; D is ambiguous. The CDR3 is 14 residues long. Trimming took 1 base from V and 8 from J, leaving 9 bases between them. Germline assignment: CDR1 MNHEY and CDR2 SMNVEV (reference sequence). The DNA for the CDR3 is TGTGCCAGCAGTTTATTTCGTGACGATTCACCCCTCCACTTT. Translation gives CASSLFRDDSPLHF.

The chain has TRBV2 and TRBJ2-7, with D perhaps being TRBD1 or TRBD2 (6 bases each). Germline V lookup: CDR1 SNHLY, CDR2 FYNNEI. The CDR3 consists of 19 residues. V was trimmed by 6 bases and J by 0 bases, leaving 27 bases between them. The CDR3 nucleotides are TGTGCCAGCAGGTATCCGGGGGACAAGATTACTAGACCCTCCTACGAGCAGTACTTC. Protein: CASRYPGDKITRPSYEQYF.

Of note for this clone: This same CDR3 is encoded by further DNA sequences in the sample. V gene TRBV5-1 combines with J gene TRBJ2-5; D might be TRBD1 (8 bases). This CDR3 is 14 amino acids long. Trimming pared 4 bases from V and 5 bases from J, leaving 15 bases between. CDR1 SGHRS and CDR2 YFSETQ come from the germline V gene. The CDR3 reads CASSLGQGGETQYF. CDR3 DNA: TGCGCCAGCAGCCTCGGACAGGGAGGGGAGACCCAGTACTTC.

The chain couples TRBV11-2 to TRBJ2-1, with TRBD2 as a possible D gene (6 bases). Germline V CDR1 and CDR2: SGHAT, FQNNGV. V lost 5 bases and J lost 2, with 10 bases in between. The CDR3 sequence is 14 residues long. CDR3 sequence: CASSQRLAYNEQFF. DNA for the CDR3: TGTGCCAGCAGCCAGCGACTAGCCTACAATGAGCAGTTCTTC.

V gene TRBV7-9 combines with J gene TRBJ2-7; perhaps TRBD2 as D (6 bases). The CDR3 totals 13 residues. In germline, CDR1 is SEHNR, CDR2 FQNEAQ (reference sequence). V dropped 5 bases and J dropped 5 bases, with 13 bases sitting between them. The CDR3 nucleotides are TGTGCCAGCAGCCCCCCGGGAGTTGACGAGCAGTACTTC. Translation: CASSPPGVDEQYF.

This clone occurred many times. The same CDR3 can be traced to other DNA sequences in this sample. The rearrangement joins TRBV7-2 to TRBJ1-6; 7 bases map to TRBD1. Germline CDR1 is SGHTA and CDR2 is FQGNSA. V gave up 4 bases and J gave up 3 bases; unmatched junction bases: 0. The CDR3 is 14 residues long. CDR3 protein: CASSWDSYNSPLHF. CDR3 DNA: TGTGCCAGCAGCTGGGACAGCTATAATTCACCCCTCCACTTT. Based on the CDR3 plus reference TRBV7-2 and TRBJ1-6, the full variable domain is GAGVSQSPSNKVTEKGKDVELRCDPISGHTALYWYRQSLGQGLEFLIYFQGNSAPDKSGLPSDRFSAERTGGSVSTLTIQRTQQEDSAVYLCASSWDSYNSPLHFGNGTRLTVT.

This chain connects TRBV11-1 to TRBJ2-1; D might be TRBD2 (6 bases). V lost 4 bases and J 7 bases, leaving 20 bases between the germline ends. Germline V lookup: CDR1 SGHAT, CDR2 FQDESV (reference sequence). The CDR3 covers 16 residues. The CDR3 reads CASSSQVADYWNEQFF. In DNA form, the CDR3 reads TGTGCCAGCAGCTCTCAGGTGGCGGACTATTGGAATGAGCAGTTCTTC.

Remarks on this clone: Other DNA sequences in this sample translate to the same CDR3. This rearrangement joins TRBV2 to TRBJ1-3; tentatively, D is TRBD1 (5 bases). The CDR3 has 14 residues. V lost 4 bases, J lost 1 base, and 8 bases lay in between. CDR1 and CDR2 (germline): SNHLY, FYNNEI. CDR3: CASSGQLSGNTIYF. The CDR3 DNA sequence: TGTGCCAGCAGTGGACAGTTATCTGGAAACACCATATATTTT.

J is TRBJ1-4 and V is TRBV30; unclear D gene. Trimming pared 4 bases from V and 8 bases from J, leaving 14 bases between. Germline assignment: CDR1 GTSNPN and CDR2 SVGIG (reference sequence). CDR3 length: 13 residues. The DNA of the CDR3 is TGTGCCTGGAACCAATTAACGGGGGAAAAACTGTTTTTT. Translation: CAWNQLTGEKLFF.

The J gene is TRBJ2-2, the V gene TRBV5-1; D call uncertain. CDR1 is SGHRS, CDR2 YFSETQ, per germline. The CDR3 consists of 14 residues. Trimming stripped 4 bases from V and 0 bases from J, with 7 bases between. In DNA, the CDR3 is TGCGCCAGCAGCCCCCAGCCGAACACCGGGGAGCTGTTTTTT. It is translated as CASSPQPNTGELFF.